This T cell receptor beta chain was observed in a study of radiotherapy plus CTLA-4 blockade in lung cancer. The CDR3 spans 14 residues. From germline, CDR1 is SQVTM and CDR2 ANQGSEA. TCRdb's table, derived via immunoSEQ multiplex PCR, lists solely in-frame clones and lacks some. In the table there are some 50,000 clones, 84% of which are singletons. This TCR came from a human donor with non-small cell lung cancer whose response to radiotherapy plus ipilimumab could not be evaluated. The chain joins TRBV29-1 to TRBJ2-5; D may be TRBD2 (6 bases). The J call may not be correct, given that the DNA end is closer to TRBJ2-7. The source was peripheral blood, collected from a patient treated with radiotherapy plus ipilimumab. CDR3 residues: CSVEGGAGSYEQYF. As DNA, the CDR3 is TGCAGCGTTGAAGGCGGGGCAGGGTCCTACGAGCAGTACTTC.